The 2 T cell receptor beta chains presented below share a single source sample, sequenced in a study of CD8+ T cells in alopecia areata. Treatment indicated: oral pan-JAK inhibitor, 5-10 mg twice daily. cDNA prepared by RNA extraction and subsequent reverse transcription served as the template for sequencing. The assay was immunoSEQ multiplex PCR, and TCRdb's table has in-frame clones only and misses some. The sample consists of roughly 140,000 clones, around four fifths of them appearing once. The material was CD8+ T cells sorted from blood, obtained at week 4, from a patient treated with tofacitinib. Receptors originate from a human donor with alopecia areata.

The rearrangement uses TRBV7-2 and TRBJ1-1; the match to TRBD1 covers 11 bases. Germline assignment: CDR1 SGHTA and CDR2 FQGNSA. The CDR3 has 15 amino acids. V shed 1 base, J shed 5 bases, and the junction held 3 bases outside the gene matches. CDR3 amino acids: CASSLEGTGGTEAFF. The CDR3 bases are TGTGCCAGCAGCTTAGAAGGGACAGGGGGAACTGAAGCTTTCTTT.

The chain is built from TRBV27 and TRBJ2-5; 8 bases align to TRBD2. Germline V lookup: CDR1 MNHEY, CDR2 SMNVEV (reference sequence). The CDR3 length is 15 residues. With 8 bases clipped from V and 2 bases from J, the junction kept 10 bases outside the gene matches. The CDR3 region has the DNA TGTGCCAGCCACCTTCGGGGGGGACGACAAGAGACCCAGTACTTC. Protein product: CASHLRGGRQETQYF.